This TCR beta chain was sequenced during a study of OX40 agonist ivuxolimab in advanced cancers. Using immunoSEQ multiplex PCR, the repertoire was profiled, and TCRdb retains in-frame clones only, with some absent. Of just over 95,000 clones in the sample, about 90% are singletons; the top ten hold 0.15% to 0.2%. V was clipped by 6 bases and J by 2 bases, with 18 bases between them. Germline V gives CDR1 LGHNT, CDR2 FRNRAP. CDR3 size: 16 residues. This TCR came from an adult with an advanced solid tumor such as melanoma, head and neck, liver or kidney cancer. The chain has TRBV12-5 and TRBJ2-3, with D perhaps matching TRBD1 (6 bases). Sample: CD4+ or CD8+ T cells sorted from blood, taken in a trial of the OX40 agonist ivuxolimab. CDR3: CASGEGVGRLTDTQYF. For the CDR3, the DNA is TGTGCTAGTGGCGAGGGGGTGGGTCGCCTCACAGATACGCAGTATTTT.